The TCR beta chain under discussion was sequenced for a study of cytomegalovirus exposure and HLA in healthy donors. About this clone itself: What it binds is not known. One junction end does not reproduce the germline sequence, and a read error may be involved.

Regarding the study as a whole: Later on, analysis showed that most CMV-associated TCR beta chains appeared to be HLA-restricted.

The study ran its PCR with 60 Vbeta and 13 Jbeta primers. Sequenced by immunoSEQ multiplex PCR; TCRdb stores in-frame clones only, minus some. This table holds around 75,000 clones. The donors (healthy individuals) were bone marrow donors. Sequencing was performed on PBMCs. The source is a man between 50 and 59 years old in good health and CMV-seropositive.

The CDR3 protein is CASSRDSPRYSNQPPHF. The CDR3 DNA sequence: TGTGCCAGCAGTCGGGACAGCCCACGGTATAGCAATCAGCCCCCGCATTTT. The chain links TRBV27 to TRBJ1-5, with 7 bases matching TRBD1. CDR3 size: 17 residues. Looked up from germline, CDR1 is MNHEY and CDR2 is SMNVEV (reference sequence).